This TCR beta chain was sequenced for a study of T-cell memory formation after mild COVID-19. Study findings and constraints: CD8+ contracting clones occupied EMRA, while CD4+ ones occupied mainly CM and EM. The study detected some responding clones in pre-infection memory, suggesting cross-reactive memory joined. Researchers could not confirm that second-wave clones peaking on day 37 targeted SARS-CoV-2.

Researchers used 5'RACE with constant-segment primers to make TCR alpha and TCR beta cDNA libraries that carry sample barcodes and UMIs. TCRdb called the 5' RACE reads again in MiXCR, with one record for every CDR3 protein. The sample contains approximately 500,000 distinct CDR3 sequences, about 23% of which appear only once. V dropped 5 bases and J dropped 8; count of bases not matched to a gene: 7. This CDR3 has 14 residues. CDR1 is GTSNPN, CDR2 SVGIG, per germline (reference sequence). This clonotype was detected only a few times. Its cognate antigen is unknown. The clonotype was recovered from an adult woman who had mild COVID-19 (a few samples of this study predate the infection). Cell type and time point are not known. Sequencing was carried out using PBMCs or a T cell subset sorted from them (not recorded which). This chain uses TRBV30 with TRBJ2-1; TRBD2 matches at 12 bases. The CDR3 here is CAWQPSGGAYEQFF. In DNA, the CDR3 is TGTGCCTGGCAACCTAGCGGGGGGGCCTATGAGCAGTTCTTC.